The 2 T cell receptor beta chains in this list originate from one sample, sequenced in a study of human T cells and chemical hapten exposure. TCRdb reprocessed the RACE reads via MiXCR and lists one record per CDR3 protein. Among approximately 71,000 distinct CDR3 sequences listed, more than 8% were seen once. Time point here: patch test 1, 2 weeks after DPC sensitization. Indicated treatment: therapeutic diphenylcyclopropenone sensitization with weekly scalp DPC. The sample consisted of whole blood, taken in connection with sensitization to the hapten diphenylcyclopropenone (DPC). These receptors originate from a woman in her forties with alopecia areata. Some clones in this sample may be carry-over from other donors' samples.

Ten or more counts support this clonotype. This chain connects TRBV10-3 to TRBJ2-1; 9 bases are a match to TRBD2. In germline, CDR1 is ENHRY, CDR2 SYGVKD. J lost 4 bases, V lost 9 bases, and 4 bases had no gene match. The CDR3 has 13 amino acids. The CDR3 nucleotides are TGTGCCATTAGCGGGGGCCTATACAATGAGCAGTTCTTC. Residues: CAISGGLYNEQFF.

As regards this clonotype: This clone may be a read error of a much larger clone one base away. The chain links TRBV20-1 to TRBJ2-2; TRBD2 matches at 7 bases. The germline CDR1 and CDR2 sequences are DFQATT and SNEGSKA (reference sequence). This CDR3 is built from 14 residues. CDR3 DNA: TGCAATGCTAGCCCAGCGGGGAGCACCGGGGAGCTGTTTTTT. Its protein is CNASPAGSTGELFF.